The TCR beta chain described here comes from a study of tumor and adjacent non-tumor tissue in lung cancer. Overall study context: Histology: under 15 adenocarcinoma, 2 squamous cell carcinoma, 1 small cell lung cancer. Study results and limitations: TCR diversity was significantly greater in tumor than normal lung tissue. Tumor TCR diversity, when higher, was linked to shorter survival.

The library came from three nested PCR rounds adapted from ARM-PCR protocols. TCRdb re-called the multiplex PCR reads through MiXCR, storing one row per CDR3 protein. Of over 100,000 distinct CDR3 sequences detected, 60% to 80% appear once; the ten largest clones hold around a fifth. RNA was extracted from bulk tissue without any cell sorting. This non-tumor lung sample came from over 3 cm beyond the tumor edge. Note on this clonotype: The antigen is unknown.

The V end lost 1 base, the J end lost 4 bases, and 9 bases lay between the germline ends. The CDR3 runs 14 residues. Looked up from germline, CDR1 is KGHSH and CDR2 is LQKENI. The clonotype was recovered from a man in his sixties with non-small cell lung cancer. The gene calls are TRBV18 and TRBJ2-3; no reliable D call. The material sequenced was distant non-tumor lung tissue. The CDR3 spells CASSPQIAADTQYF. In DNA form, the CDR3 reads TGTGCCAGCTCACCACAAATCGCCGCAGATACGCAGTATTTT. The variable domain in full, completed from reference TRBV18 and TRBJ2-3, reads NAGVMQNPRHLVRRRGQEARLRCSPMKGHSHVYWYRQLPEEGLKFMVYLQKENIIDESGMPKERFSAEFPKEGPSILRIQQVVRGDSAAYFCASSPQIAADTQYFGPGTRLTVL.